The 29 T cell receptor beta chains below come from one sample, sequenced in a study of blood T cells in healthy people across ages. For the second PCR, which ran for roughly 6 to 11 cycles, a sample-barcoded 5' primer and a J-beta primer mix were used. TCRdb re-called the 5' RACE reads through MiXCR, storing one row per CDR3 protein. Of 1.5 million to 2 million distinct CDR3 sequences in the sample, just under 50% are singletons; the top ten hold approximately 2%. Sequencing was done on a sample of blood. Every receptor here comes from a woman aged 40-49 years in good health.

The DNA of the CDR3 is TGTGCCAGCAGGAAGGAACCACTACGAGGATACGAGCAGTACTTC. Its protein product is CASRKEPLRGYEQYF. The chain recombines TRBV28 with TRBJ2-4; D call uncertain. The J call may not be correct, given that the DNA end is closer to TRBJ2-7. Germline loops: CDR1 MDHEN, CDR2 SYDVKM. The CDR3 has 15 amino acids.

CDR3 loop: CSARTKETGLGGYTF. The CDR3 nucleotides read TGCAGTGCTAGAACCAAGGAGACAGGGCTTGGAGGCTACACCTTC. The chain combines TRBV20-1 with TRBJ1-2, with 7 bases matching TRBD1. Germline values: CDR1 DFQATT, CDR2 SNEGSKA (reference sequence). The V and J ends lost 2 bases and 8 bases, in that order; junction bases with no gene match: 14. The CDR3 covers 15 residues.

This chain links TRBV9 with TRBJ2-3, with no clear D. V was clipped by 1 base and J by 2 bases, with 11 bases between them. Germline V gene lookup returns CDR1 SGDLS and CDR2 YYNGEE. This CDR3 is 15 amino acids long. The CDR3 DNA reads TGTGCCAGCAGCGTACGTGGGATGAACACAGATACGCAGTATTTT. Its translation is CASSVRGMNTDTQYF.

The sample holds a few counts of this clonotype. The chain combines TRBV5-6 with TRBJ2-6; D is undetermined. V lost 0 bases and J lost 3, with 7 bases in between. This CDR3 is 15 amino acids long. In germline, CDR1 is SGHDT, CDR2 YYEEEE. The DNA for the CDR3 is TGTGCCAGCAGCTTGGTTGGTGGTGGGGCCAACGTCCTGACTTTC. Its translation: CASSLVGGGANVLTF.

This clonotype showed up just a few times. The chain joins TRBV7-2 to TRBJ1-5; no clear D. The CDR3 has 16 amino acids. Trimming shortened V by 5 bases and J by 1 base, and 15 bases separated the two germline ends. Germline V CDR1 and CDR2: SGHTA, FQGNSA. This CDR3 reads CASSPYHLGSNQPQHF. In DNA, the CDR3 is TGTGCCAGCAGCCCTTATCATCTCGGGAGCAATCAGCCCCAGCATTTT.

This rearrangement joins TRBV15 to TRBJ1-4; the match to TRBD1 covers 8 bases. Unmatched junction bases numbered 2, after V lost 2 bases and J lost 6 bases. Germline CDR1 LNHNV, CDR2 YYDKDF (reference sequence). The CDR3 sequence is 14 residues long. CDR3 bases: TGTGCCACCAGCAGACAGGGGGCATATGAAAAACTGTTTTTT. Protein sequence: CATSRQGAYEKLFF.

V is TRBV7-6 and J is TRBJ2-7; D possibly corresponds to TRBD1 (7 bases). CDR3 length: 16 amino acids. CDR1 SGHVS and CDR2 FNYEAQ come from the germline V gene. V was trimmed by 0 bases and J by 2 bases, leaving 14 bases between them. The CDR3 DNA reads TGTGCCAGCAGCTTAGCCCCGGCAGGGGGGACCTACGAGCAGTACTTC. Translating it yields CASSLAPAGGTYEQYF.

This clonotype came up a few times. J is TRBJ2-4 and V is TRBV6-1; no firm D call. The CDR3 has 14 residues. Germline assignment: CDR1 MNHNS and CDR2 SASEGT. The V end was cut by 3 bases, the J end by 0 bases, with 6 bases between. The CDR3 loop reads CASSEGIAKNIQYF. The DNA of the CDR3 is TGTGCCAGCAGTGAGGGGATAGCCAAAAACATTCAGTACTTC.

This clonotype is a singleton in its sample. The rearrangement links TRBV10-3 to TRBJ2-1, with 13 bases fitting TRBD2. This CDR3 spans 16 amino acids. Per the germline V gene, CDR1 is ENHRY and CDR2 is SYGVKD. V lost 6 bases to trimming and J lost 4 bases; unmatched junction nucleotides: 6. The CDR3 nucleotides read TGTGCCATCAGCAATCCGGGACTAGCGGGGTACAATGAGCAGTTCTTC. This encodes CAISNPGLAGYNEQFF.

This chain links TRBV6-5 with TRBJ2-3, with 9 nucleotides matching TRBD2. Germline CDR1 is MNHEY and CDR2 is SVGAGI. V shed 5 bases, J shed 12 bases, and the junction held 3 bases outside the gene matches. There are 11 residues in the CDR3. Here the CDR3 reads CASSRGTSQYF. CDR3 coding DNA: TGTGCCAGCAGTAGGGGGACTAGCCAGTATTTT.

This clonotype was recorded once. The V and J genes are TRBV27 and TRBJ2-1; D may be TRBD2 (5 bases). This CDR3 region has 15 residues. The germline gives CDR1 MNHEY, CDR2 SMNVEV (reference sequence). The V end lost 6 bases, the J end lost 2 bases, and 14 bases lay between the germline ends. This chain's CDR3 is CASRRAGGTYNEQFF. CDR3 in DNA: TGTGCCAGCAGGCGTGCTGGAGGAACCTACAATGAGCAGTTCTTC.

This clonotype was seen more than once but under ten times. The rearrangement links TRBV4-3 to TRBJ2-1; no definite D call. Per germline, CDR1 LGHNA and CDR2 YSLEER. V was pared by 0 bases and J by 5 bases, with 5 bases between. This CDR3 has 13 amino acids. Here the CDR3 reads CASSQDWDNEQFF. The CDR3 nucleotides are TGCGCCAGCAGCCAAGACTGGGACAATGAGCAGTTCTTC.

The J gene is TRBJ2-1, the V gene TRBV6-1; D gene unclear. This CDR3 is 14 amino acids long. V lost 6 bases and J 2 bases, leaving 11 bases between the germline ends. CDR1 is MNHNS, CDR2 SASEGT, per germline. CDR3 coding DNA: TGTGCCAGCAGCGACGACGGCGCCTACAATGAGCAGTTCTTC. Translation gives CASSDDGAYNEQFF.

This clonotype was detected only once. The rearrangement uses TRBV5-1 and TRBJ2-3, with D perhaps TRBD2 (5 bases). The V and J ends lost 0 bases and 1 base respectively, with 12 bases between them. The CDR3 extends over 16 amino acids. Germline CDR1 reads SGHRS; CDR2 reads YFSETQ. For the CDR3, the DNA is TGCGCCAGCAGCTTGGCCTTGGACTCGGGCACAGATACGCAGTATTTT. Encoded protein: CASSLALDSGTDTQYF. The full variable domain, rest sourced from reference TRBV5-1 and TRBJ2-3, is KAGVTQTPRYLIKTRGQQVTLSCSPISGHRSVSWYQQTPGQGLQFLFEYFSETQRNKGNFPGRFSGRQFSNSRSEMNVSTLELGDSALYLCASSLALDSGTDTQYFGPGTRLTVL.

This clonotype was counted at least ten times. A read error may account for a junction end that differs from germline. The chain joins TRBV5-1 to TRBJ2-5; no definite D call. The CDR3 loop spans 14 amino acids. CDR1 SGHRS and CDR2 YFSETQ come from the germline V gene. CDR3 in amino acids: CASSLGTHQETQYF. In DNA form, the CDR3 reads TGTGCCAGCAGTTTAGGAACACACCAAGAGACCCAGTACTTC.

The chain is built from TRBV18 and TRBJ1-2, with D perhaps matching TRBD1 (5 bases). This CDR3 comprises 13 residues. Germline-derived CDR1 and CDR2 are KGHSH and LQKENI. The V gene lost 1 base and the J gene lost 11 bases, with 14 bases spanning the gap. The CDR3 sequence is CASSPQETEGYTF. The CDR3 region has the DNA TGTGCCAGCTCACCACAAGAGACAGAAGGTTACACCTTC.

This chain links TRBV6-5 with TRBJ2-6, with D uncertain. Germline V gives CDR1 MNHEY, CDR2 SVGAGI. V was clipped by 7 bases and J by 13 bases, with 20 bases between them. The CDR3 is 14 residues long. CDR3 in amino acids: CASTSLRQYRVLTF. CDR3 nucleotide sequence: TGTGCCAGCACCTCCCTGAGGCAGTATCGTGTCCTGACTTTC.

The V gene is TRBV5-1, the J gene TRBJ1-4; no clear D gene. The CDR3 is 12 amino acids. The V end was cut by 5 bases, the J end by 6 bases, with 8 bases between. From germline, CDR1 is SGHRS and CDR2 YFSETQ. In DNA, the CDR3 is TGCGCCAGCAGTGGAGGCTATGAAAAACTGTTTTTT. Protein product: CASSGGYEKLFF.

This clonotype came up a few times. The rearrangement links TRBV29-1 to TRBJ2-3, with 7 nucleotides matching TRBD2. The CDR3 has 14 amino acids. Germline CDR1 reads SQVTM; CDR2 reads ANQGSEA. J gave up 2 bases and V 3 bases, and 5 bases lay outside the gene matches. The CDR3 DNA reads TGCAGCGTTGACACAGCGGGGAACACAGATACGCAGTATTTT. Protein sequence: CSVDTAGNTDTQYF.

This chain joins TRBV9 and TRBJ2-6; D is possibly TRBD1 (5 bases). The V gene's germline CDR1 is SGDLS and CDR2 YYNGEE. Deletions cut 0 bases from V and 2 bases from J, with 6 bases between. The CDR3 covers 15 residues. The CDR3 sequence: CASSVVRAGANVLTF. CDR3 nucleotide sequence: TGTGCCAGCAGCGTAGTCAGGGCTGGGGCCAACGTCCTGACTTTC.

CDR3: CASSSDGGSYNEQYF. The CDR3 coding sequence is TGTGCCAGCAGCTCCGACGGGGGCTCCTACAATGAGCAGTACTTC. The chain uses TRBV7-3 and TRBJ2-7; D may match TRBD1 or TRBD2 (6 bases each). The V gene's germline CDR1 is SGHTA and CDR2 FQGTGA. The CDR3 is made up of 15 amino acids. V lost 4 bases and J 7 bases, leaving 20 bases between the germline ends.

V gene TRBV27 combines with J gene TRBJ2-3; D possibly corresponds to TRBD2 (7 bases). The germline gives CDR1 MNHEY, CDR2 SMNVEV (reference sequence). Trimming left V 3 bases short and J 6 bases short, with 13 bases between. The CDR3 has 14 amino acids. CDR3 nucleotides: TGTGCCAGCAGTTTGCGGGGGCGTGAGGATACGCAGTATTTT. This codes for CASSLRGREDTQYF.

This chain joins TRBV28 and TRBJ2-7; D is perhaps TRBD1 (6 bases). The J call may be wrong; the DNA end is better matched by TRBJ2-5. This CDR3 is 14 amino acids long. Germline V gene data show CDR1 as MDHEN and CDR2 as SYDVKM. As DNA, the CDR3 is TGTGCCAGCGGCGGGCCAGGGGTGACGGAGACCCAGTACTTC. Protein product: CASGGPGVTETQYF.

This clonotype was seen a handful of times. This chain connects TRBV5-1 to TRBJ2-5; D gene ambiguous. The V end lost 0 bases, the J end lost 8 bases, and 8 bases lay between the germline ends. Germline loops: CDR1 SGHRS, CDR2 YFSETQ. The CDR3 has 12 amino acids. This chain's CDR3 is CASSLAAATQYF. CDR3 nucleotide sequence: TGCGCCAGCAGCTTGGCTGCGGCTACCCAGTACTTC.

The chain has TRBV10-3 and TRBJ2-7; D remains ambiguous. CDR1 and CDR2 (germline): ENHRY, SYGVKD. The CDR3 sequence is 13 residues long. With 5 bases removed from V and 0 bases from J, the gap between germline ends came to 8 bases. CDR3 residues: CAISLVSSYEQYF. The DNA for the CDR3 is TGTGCCATCAGTTTAGTGTCCTCCTACGAGCAGTACTTC.

The genes are TRBV5-1 and TRBJ1-2; the D gene is possibly TRBD1 (6 bases). V was pared by 4 bases and J by 6 bases, with 16 bases between. From germline, CDR1 is SGHRS and CDR2 YFSETQ. The CDR3 covers 14 residues. The CDR3 DNA follows: TGCGCCAGCAGCACGCGACCAGGGGTCGATGGCTACACCTTC. It yields the protein CASSTRPGVDGYTF.

This clonotype occurred a few times. The V and J genes are TRBV28 and TRBJ2-5, with TRBD2 identical over 13 bases. This CDR3 has 18 residues. V trimming: 6 bases; J trimming: 7 bases; junction bases outside the gene matches: 17. Germline V lookup: CDR1 MDHEN, CDR2 SYDVKM. The CDR3 nucleotides are TGTGCCAGCAGCCCCTACGGACTAGCGGGGGCTAAACTCGGGACCCAGTACTTC. This codes for CASSPYGLAGAKLGTQYF.

CDR3 in DNA: TGTGCCAGCAGCTGGGGGGGGGCACTCTCCTACGAGCAGTACTTC. This translates into CASSWGGALSYEQYF. V and J are TRBV27 and TRBJ2-7, with a weak D call TRBD2 (7 bases). With 6 bases removed from V and 0 bases from J, the gap between germline ends came to 15 bases. Germline V gene lookup returns CDR1 MNHEY and CDR2 SMNVEV (reference sequence). CDR3 size: 15 residues.

This chain's CDR3 is CASSTTGSTGNEQFF. For the CDR3, the DNA is TGTGCCAGTTCAACTACAGGTTCCACGGGGAATGAGCAGTTCTTC. The chain recombines TRBV12-3 or TRBV12-4 with TRBJ2-1; D is perhaps TRBD1 or TRBD2 (5 bases each). The CDR3 loop spans 15 amino acids. Trimming stripped 9 bases from V and 7 bases from J, with 22 bases between.